The entry below describes one T cell receptor beta chain. This sample is drawn from a study of blood T cell repertoires in COVID-19. Study at large: There were acute and convalescent COVID-19 samples, and they came from the United States, Italy and Spain. The cDNA or gDNA used as material had been derived from T cells, B-cell-depleted T cells, or PBMCs.

In the original analysis: From reference gene primer amplification, estimates of nucleated cell counts were derived. Produced via immunoSEQ multiplex PCR; TCRdb's table is partial and in-frame only. Clone size and V and J calls were adopted from that table, with D and trimming inferred from the DNA. The table lists 65,000 to 90,000 clones, 75% to 85% of them singletons. The receptor comes from a woman in her sixties with acute or convalescent COVID-19. What was sequenced was peripheral blood.

The CDR3 DNA reads as TGCAGTGCTAGTCTTTCCGGGGGCAATCAGCCCCAGCATTTT. It yields the protein CSASLSGGNQPQHF. The rearrangement joins TRBV20-1 to TRBJ1-5; unclear D gene. This CDR3 region has 14 residues. The V gene lost 3 bases and the J gene lost 2 bases, with 11 bases spanning the gap. The germline gives CDR1 DFQATT, CDR2 SNEGSKA (reference sequence).